A selection of T cell receptor beta chains follows, all from one sample in a study of T-cell memory formation after mild COVID-19. One entry per CDR3 protein, called by TCRdb with MiXCR from the 5' RACE reads. Of 15,000 or so distinct CDR3 sequences in the sample, around 21% were seen once. The sequenced sample consisted of PBMCs or a T cell subset sorted from them (not recorded which). These receptors were taken from a man younger than 35 who had mild COVID-19 (a few samples of this study predate the infection). Cell type and time point are not known. The CDR3 runs from the conserved cysteine through the conserved F or W. D genes are given only for firm matches. Clone size is stated in some rows and not others, as once, few, many or a class when expanded.

TRBV7-8	TRBD2	many	TRBJ2-7	TGTGCCAGCAGCTTAGCGCCTAGCGGGGGGCCAATGTACGAGCAGTACTTC	CASSLAPSGGPMYEQYF
TRBV11-2	NA	many	TRBJ2-1	TGTGCCAGCAGCCCCACGGCGGGGGCCTGGTACAATGAGCAGTTCTTC	CASSPTAGAWYNEQFF
TRBV4-1	NA	many	TRBJ1-5	TGCGCCAGCAGCCAACCCGGTCAGCCCCAGCATTTT	CASSQPGQPQHF
TRBV12-3/TRBV12-4	NA	many	TRBJ2-7	TGTGCCAGCAGCTATTCAGACACCACCTACGAGCAGTACTTC	CASSYSDTTYEQYF
TRBV7-2	NA	many	TRBJ1-5	TGTGCCAGCAGCTCCCCGGGAAGGGCGCAGCCCCAGCATTTT	CASSSPGRAQPQHF
TRBV7-3	NA	NA	TRBJ2-1	TGTGCCAGCAGCCTCTGGCCCGACTACAATGAGCAGTTATTC	CASSLWPDYNEQLF
TRBV18	TRBD2	many	TRBJ2-4	TGTGCCAGCTCACCGACTAGCGGGGGGGAAAACATTCAGTACTTC	CASSPTSGGENIQYF
TRBV6-2/TRBV6-3	TRBD1	many	TRBJ1-6	TGTGCCAGCAGTTACGAGGACAGGGACTCACCCCTCCACTTT	CASSYEDRDSPLHF
TRBV11-2	NA	many	TRBJ1-3	TGTGCCAGCAGCTTAGATAGGGCTGGAAACACCATATATTTT	CASSLDRAGNTIYF
TRBV6-1	NA	medium-sized	TRBJ1-2	TGTGCCAGCAGAGAGGGGGGACATGGCTACACCTTC	CASREGGHGYTF